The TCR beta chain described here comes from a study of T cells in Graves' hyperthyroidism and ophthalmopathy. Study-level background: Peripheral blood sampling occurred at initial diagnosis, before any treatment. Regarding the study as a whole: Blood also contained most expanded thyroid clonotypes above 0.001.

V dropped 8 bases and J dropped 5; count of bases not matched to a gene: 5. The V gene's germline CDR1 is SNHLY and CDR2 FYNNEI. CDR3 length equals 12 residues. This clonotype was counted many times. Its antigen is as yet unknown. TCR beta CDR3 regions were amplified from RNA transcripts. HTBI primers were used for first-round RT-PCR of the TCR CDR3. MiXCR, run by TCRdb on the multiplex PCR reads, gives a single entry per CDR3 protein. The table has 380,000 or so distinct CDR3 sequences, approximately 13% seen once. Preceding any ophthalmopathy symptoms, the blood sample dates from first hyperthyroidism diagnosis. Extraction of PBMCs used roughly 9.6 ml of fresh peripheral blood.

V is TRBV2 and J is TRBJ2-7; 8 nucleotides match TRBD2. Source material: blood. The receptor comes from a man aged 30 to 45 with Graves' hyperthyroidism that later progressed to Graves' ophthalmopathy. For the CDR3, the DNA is TGTGCCAGCCGGGAGGGGCTGGACGAGCAGTACTTC. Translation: CASREGLDEQYF. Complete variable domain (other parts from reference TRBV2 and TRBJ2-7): EPEVTQTPSHQVTQMGQEVILRCVPISNHLYFYWYRQILGQKVEFLVSFYNNEISEKSEIFDDQFSVERPDGSNFTLKIRSTKLEDSAMYFCASREGLDEQYFGPGTRLTVT.